This T cell receptor beta chain was found in a study of vaccination and CD4 T cells after COVID-19. The trim removed 6 bases at V and 5 bases at J, leaving 8 bases unmatched. Germline V gives CDR1 MNHNS, CDR2 SASEGT. CDR3 length: 14 residues. Treatment noted: roughly 11-day PBMC culture with coronavirus spike peptide pools or control peptides (ViraFEST assay). Peptide pool stimulation in ViraFEST expanded antigen-specific T cells, whose TCRs were then sequenced. The Oncomine TCR Beta short-read assay was applied to DNA of cultured CD4+ T cells. TCRdb fed the PCR reads into MiXCR, producing one record per CDR3 protein. The sample holds some 25,000 distinct CDR3 sequences, roughly 45% seen once. On this clonotype: What it binds is unknown.

The chain uses TRBV6-1 and TRBJ1-2; 8 bases map to TRBD1. This receptor was identified in a human donor who had recovered from COVID-19. Sequencing was performed on CD4+ T cells from blood, cultured in vitro. In nucleotides, the CDR3 is TGTGCCAGCAGGAGGACAGGGTCGCTATATGGCTACACCTTC. This codes for CASRRTGSLYGYTF.